The 25 T cell receptor delta chains listed next were all sequenced from one sample in a study of gamma-delta T cells after stem cell transplantation. TCRdb reran clone calling via CATT on the RT-PCR reads. The sample yields some 3,100 delta-chain clones, 2.5% to 3% seen once. What was sequenced was gamma-delta T cells. All receptors come from a human donor. It is not recorded whose cells these are; they may come from a transplant donor.

Points on this clone: Translating this DNA gives a protein that differs at residue 5 from the TCRdb one, which belongs to a much larger clone; a read error is likely, and the protein shown is this translation. Other nucleotide sequences in the sample specify the same CDR3. J is TRDJ1 and V is TRDV2, with 7 bases identical to TRDD3. V shed 3 bases and J 1 base; nucleotides not matched to a gene: 10. From germline, CDR1 is GEAIGNYY and CDR2 EKD. The CDR3 spans 16 residues. The CDR3 DNA sequence: TGTGCCTGTGACGCCGTTGGGGGACTGATCACCGATAAACTCATCTTT. This encodes CACDAVGGLITDKLIF.

Sample share makes this clone medium-sized. In the same sample, other DNA sequences code for this CDR3. V usage is TRDV2 and J usage is TRDJ3; 10 nucleotides align to TRDD3. V lost 1 base to trimming and J lost 0 bases; unmatched junction nucleotides: 2. The CDR3 is 18 amino acids. CDR1 and CDR2 (germline): GEAIGNYY, EKD. The CDR3 here is CACDTGGYSSWDTRQMFF. CDR3 DNA: TGTGCCTGTGACACTGGGGGATACAGCTCCTGGGACACCCGACAGATGTTTTTC.

A word on this clone: Sequence at one end of the junction differs from germline and may be a read error. The rearrangement uses TRDV2 and TRDJ2; 13 bases fit TRDD3. Germline CDR1 is GEAIGNYY and CDR2 is EKD. The CDR3 runs to 20 residues. The CDR3 coding sequence is TGTGCCTGTGACTCCATACTGGGGGATACGAGGGTACGTGTGACAGCACCACTCTTCTTT. It specifies CACDSILGDTRVRVTAPLFF.

The chain carries TRDV1 and TRDJ1, with D perhaps matching TRDD3 (6 bases). Germline values: CDR1 TSWWSYY, CDR2 QGS. This CDR3 region has 17 residues. The V gene lost 2 bases and the J gene lost 2 bases, with 18 bases spanning the gap. The CDR3 bases are TGTGCTCTTGGGGAAGTACGTAGGGTGGGGGTAACCGATAAACTCATCTTT. Translation gives CALGEVRRVGVTDKLIF.

This clone has more than one count but fewer than ten. This sequence is one base from a far larger clone and is likely a read error. J is TRDJ1 and V is TRDV2, with D possibly matching TRDD3 (6 bases). CDR1 is GEAIGNYY and CDR2 is EKD in the germline V gene. This CDR3 has 17 amino acids. V dropped 9 bases and J dropped 1 base, with 26 bases sitting between them. CDR3 region: CARNLLSGEIFTDKLIF. The CDR3 nucleotides are TGTGCCCGCAATCTACTATCGGGGGAAATCTTCACCGATAAACTCATCTTT.

On this clone: It is likely a read error: a sequence one base away is far more abundant. Within the sample, other DNA sequences also encode this same CDR3. The chain uses TRDV2 and TRDJ1; 9 nucleotides agree with TRDD3. The CDR3 sequence is 15 residues long. Germline trimming cut 3 bases from V and 1 base from J; bases unmatched to any gene: 5. CDR1 is GEAIGNYY and CDR2 is EKD in the germline V gene. CDR3 in DNA: TGTGCCTGTGACCCTTGGGGGATAAGCACCGATAAACTCATCTTT. It is translated as CACDPWGISTDKLIF.

Worth noting for this clone: Given a far larger clone just one base away, this is likely a sequencing read error. Other DNA sequences in the sample encode the same CDR3. The rearrangement joins TRDV1 to TRDJ1, with D unresolved. The germline V gene has CDR1 TSWWSYY and CDR2 QGS. CDR3 length equals 14 residues. The V end was cut by 0 bases, the J end by 4 bases, with 9 bases between. The CDR3 protein is CALGELDSRDKLIF. The CDR3 DNA sequence: TGTGCTCTTGGGGAACTAGACTCCCGCGATAAACTCATCTTT.

This clone has a handful of counts. With a far larger clone one base away, a read error is the likely cause. The J gene is TRDJ1, the V gene TRDV2, with 10 bases matching TRDD3. V gave up 5 bases and J gave up 1 base; unmatched junction bases: 12. The CDR3 is 17 residues long. CDR1 and CDR2 from the germline V gene are GEAIGNYY and EKD. This CDR3 reads CACAPLGDTAFTDKLIF. For the CDR3, the DNA is TGTGCCTGTGCCCCGTTGGGGGATACTGCCTTCACCGATAAACTCATCTTT.

This clone was seen ten or more times. This likely came from a read error, as a far larger clone is one base away. Distinct nucleotide sequences in the sample also encode this CDR3. The V gene is TRDV2, the J gene TRDJ1; TRDD3 agrees at 11 bases. The CDR3 is made up of 20 amino acids. Unmatched junction bases numbered 21, after V lost 7 bases and J lost 0 bases. Germline lookup yields CDR1 GEAIGNYY and CDR2 EKD. CDR3 loop: CACDLVLGDNNAPYTDKLIF. The CDR3 region has the DNA TGTGCCTGCGACCTAGTACTGGGGGATAATAATGCCCCCTACACCGATAAACTCATCTTT.

This clone came up a few times. A far larger clone is one base from this, pointing to a likely read error. The chain couples TRDV2 to TRDJ1, with TRDD3 matching over 12 bases. This CDR3 spans 18 amino acids. Looked up from germline, CDR1 is GEAIGNYY and CDR2 is EKD. The CDR3 is CARDPVADWGIQFDKLIF. DNA for the CDR3: TGTGCCCGTGATCCGGTCGCCGACTGGGGGATACAGTTCGATAAACTCATCTTT.

This clone turned up a few times. Given a far larger clone just one base away, this is likely a sequencing read error. Other nucleotide sequences from this sample produce the same CDR3. CDR3 protein: CACDIVGGKGTDKLIF. CDR3 coding DNA: TGTGCCTGCGACATTGTGGGGGGTAAGGGCACCGATAAACTCATCTTT. V and J are TRDV2 and TRDJ1; D may be TRDD3 (6 bases). The CDR3 runs 16 residues. From germline, CDR1 is GEAIGNYY and CDR2 EKD.

As concerns this clone: This sequence may be a read error, since a much larger clone differs from it by one base. This CDR3 is also generated by other DNA sequences in the sample. The chain recombines TRDV2 with TRDJ1, with unresolved D. The germline V gene has CDR1 GEAIGNYY and CDR2 EKD. V dropped 2 bases and J dropped 1 base, with 28 bases sitting between them. The CDR3 is 20 amino acids. In DNA, the CDR3 is TGTGCCTGTGACAACCTCTTACCCGCTGAGGGACCCCCTGCCACCGATAAACTCATCTTT. Translated: CACDNLLPAEGPPATDKLIF.

In the case of this clone: With a far larger clone one base away, a read error is the likely cause. The genes are TRDV2 and TRDJ1, with 11 bases identical to TRDD3. The V gene end was trimmed by 1 base and the J gene end by 0 bases; junction bases not matched to a gene: 12. Germline CDR1 GEAIGNYY, CDR2 EKD. The CDR3 is 19 amino acids. In nucleotides, the CDR3 is TGTGCCTGTGACACTGTTGCTGGGGGATACCCCTCTAACACCGATAAACTCATCTTT. Encoded protein: CACDTVAGGYPSNTDKLIF.

This clone was found a few times. The mismatch at residue 3 between this DNA's translation and the TCRdb protein of a much larger clone likely reflects a read error; the protein shown is translated from the DNA. The CDR3 DNA follows: TGTGCCCGTGATTTACTGGGGGCTACCTATAAACTCATCTTT. Protein product: CARDLLGATYKLIF. The chain carries TRDV2 and TRDJ1, with 8 bases lining up with TRDD3. Germline V gives CDR1 GEAIGNYY, CDR2 EKD. The CDR3 loop spans 14 amino acids.

This clone showed up just a few times. The gene calls are TRDV2 and TRDJ1; 12 bases are a match to TRDD3. Germline assignment: CDR1 GEAIGNYY and CDR2 EKD. CDR3 size: 20 residues. V was pared by 1 base and J by 1 base, with 15 bases of the junction left unmatched. The CDR3 loop is CACDTLAGGYAVGTTDKLIF. In DNA, the CDR3 is TGTGCCTGTGACACTCTGGCTGGGGGATACGCGGTGGGTACCACCGATAAACTCATCTTT.

This clone is classed as medium-sized (0.01 to 0.1%). The chain links TRDV2 to TRDJ1; 11 nucleotides align to TRDD3. The germline V gene has CDR1 GEAIGNYY and CDR2 EKD. This CDR3 is 18 amino acids long. Unmatched junction bases numbered 9, after V lost 0 bases and J lost 1 base. This chain's CDR3 is CACDTLGLGDTLTDKLIF. The DNA of the CDR3 is TGTGCCTGTGACACCCTAGGGCTGGGGGATACCCTCACCGATAAACTCATCTTT.

By frequency in the sample, this clone is medium-sized. The chain employs TRDV2 and TRDJ1; 8 nucleotides match TRDD3. This CDR3 is built from 17 residues. After removal of 3 bases from V and 0 bases from J, the junction contained 11 bases not matched to a gene. Germline V lookup: CDR1 GEAIGNYY, CDR2 EKD. The chain's CDR3 is CACDPVLGVPYTDKLIF. The CDR3 DNA reads TGTGCCTGTGACCCCGTACTGGGGGTCCCGTACACCGATAAACTCATCTTT.

In regard to this clone: Since a much larger clone is just one base distant, this may be a read error. The sample carries other DNA sequences with the same CDR3. V and J are TRDV2 and TRDJ1; 9 positions agree with TRDD3. Germline V CDR1 and CDR2: GEAIGNYY, EKD. The CDR3 has 18 residues. The CDR3: CACDSVLGDQGYTDKLIF. CDR3 nucleotides: TGTGCCTGCGACAGTGTACTGGGGGACCAAGGGTACACCGATAAACTCATCTTT.

Comments on this clone: A read error likely explains why the TCRdb protein, taken from a much larger clone, differs from this DNA's translation at residue 12; the protein shown is translated from the DNA. The rearrangement uses TRDV2 and TRDJ1, with 7 bases aligning to TRDD3. The CDR3 runs 15 residues. The germline V gene has CDR1 GEAIGNYY and CDR2 EKD. The V and J ends lost 1 base and 9 bases, in that order; junction bases with no gene match: 13. CDR3: CACDTMLGGKPELIF. The DNA of the CDR3 is TGTGCCTGTGACACGATGCTGGGGGGAAAGCCTGAACTCATCTTT.

On this clone itself: A much bigger clone sits one base away, suggesting this may be a read error. The CDR3, as DNA: TGTGCCTGTGACTCGATACTGGCCCTCGGTGTGGAAGCACAACTCTTCTTT. Protein sequence: CACDSILALGVEAQLFF. The V gene is TRDV2, the J gene TRDJ2; possible D gene TRDD3, 5 bases. The germline CDR1 and CDR2 sequences are GEAIGNYY and EKD. V lost 3 bases to trimming and J lost 7 bases, with 23 bases between them. The CDR3 has 17 residues.

This clone was observed a few times. The protein given by TCRdb reflects a much larger clone and differs at residue 14 from this DNA's translation, likely from a read error; the protein shown is the DNA's translation. The CDR3 spells CACSLMGVQTYDKHIF. The CDR3 DNA follows: TGTGCCTGCTCCTTGATGGGGGTACAAACGTACGATAAACACATCTTT. The chain recombines TRDV2 with TRDJ1; maybe TRDD3 (6 bases). Germline V gene data show CDR1 as GEAIGNYY and CDR2 as EKD. There are 16 residues in the CDR3.

With respect to this clone: TCRdb lists the protein of a much larger clone for this DNA, which differs at residue 5, so this is likely a read error; the protein given here is translated from the DNA itself. This chain uses TRDV2 with TRDJ1, with 7 positions matching TRDD3. The CDR3 is 15 amino acids. The germline V gene has CDR1 GEAIGNYY and CDR2 EKD. J lost 7 bases, V lost 3 bases, and 13 bases had no gene match. The CDR3 loop reads CACDALLGGDPKLIF. CDR3 coding DNA: TGTGCCTGTGACGCGCTTTTAGGGGGGGATCCTAAACTCATCTTT.

This clone was observed a few times. A much larger clone sits a single nucleotide away, making a read error possible. The sample carries other DNA sequences with the same CDR3. V is TRDV2 and J is TRDJ1; 9 positions match TRDD3. With 3 bases clipped from V and 0 bases from J, the junction kept 19 bases outside the gene matches. The CDR3 loop spans 20 amino acids. From germline, CDR1 is GEAIGNYY and CDR2 EKD. Here the CDR3 reads CACDPTRSGGYTGYTDKLIF. As DNA, the CDR3 is TGTGCCTGTGACCCGACGAGATCCGGGGGATACACAGGGTACACCGATAAACTCATCTTT.

This clone was counted only a few times. It differs at one base from a far larger clone, so likely a read error. This sequence joins TRDV2 and TRDJ1; 10 nucleotides line up with TRDD3. From germline, CDR1 is GEAIGNYY and CDR2 EKD. This CDR3 has 17 residues. The CDR3 region is CACVTLLGDFEGDKLIF. The CDR3, as DNA: TGTGCCTGTGTCACCCTACTGGGGGATTTTGAGGGGGATAAACTCATCTTT.

This clone appeared a few times. It is likely a read error: a sequence one base away is far more abundant. Other DNA variants within this sample encode the same CDR3. The V call is TRDV2, the J call TRDJ3; TRDD3 might be the D (5 bases). The CDR3 loop spans 18 amino acids. CDR1 is GEAIGNYY, CDR2 EKD, per germline. CDR3 sequence (DNA): TGTGCCTGTGACACGGTGGTGGGCGGCTCCTGGGACACCCGACAGATGTTCTTC. Its translation: CACDTVVGGSWDTRQMFF.